The 11 T cell receptor beta chains below come from one sample, sequenced in a study of siplizumab effects on memory and regulatory T cells. The data were produced by immunoSEQ multiplex PCR, yet TCRdb's version contains in-frame clones alone and is incomplete. Of under 100,000 clones in the sample, about 87% are singletons; the top ten hold less than 2%. Sequencing was performed on Tregs sorted from blood. These receptors originate from a human donor in good health.

The V gene is TRBV5-6, the J gene TRBJ1-2, with D possibly TRBD1 on 5 matching bases. Germline lookup yields CDR1 SGHDT and CDR2 YYEEEE. The CDR3 contains 12 residues. Trimming stripped 7 bases from V and 10 bases from J, with 17 bases between. CDR3 coding DNA: TGTGCCAGCGCTCGAGGGGCCTCAAACTACACCTTC. It codes for CASARGASNYTF.

The CDR3 nucleotides read TGTGCCAGCAGCTTAAGTGCTAGGAGACAAGAGACCCAGTACTTC. Translation gives CASSLSARRQETQYF. The V and J genes are TRBV7-2 and TRBJ2-5; D uncertain. Germline CDR1 is SGHTA and CDR2 is FQGNSA. The CDR3 is 15 residues long. The ends were cut back, 2 bases at V and 2 bases at J, with 12 bases in the middle.

This clone occurred a few times. The rearrangement uses TRBV6-1 and TRBJ1-6; D not resolved. Trimming left V 2 bases short and J 6 bases short, with 11 bases between. Germline-derived CDR1 and CDR2 are MNHNS and SASEGT. The CDR3 length is 15 residues. The CDR3 DNA is TGTGCCAGCAGTGAACAATCCGACACTAATTCACCCCTCCACTTT. Residues: CASSEQSDTNSPLHF.

The J gene is TRBJ2-2, the V gene TRBV19, with 9 positions matching TRBD1. This CDR3 spans 15 amino acids. The V gene end was trimmed by 5 bases and the J gene end by 6 bases; junction bases not matched to a gene: 7. CDR1 and CDR2 from the germline V gene are LNHDA and SQIVND (reference sequence). The CDR3 bases are TGTGCCAGTAGTCCCCGTAGGACAGGGGCCGGGGAGCTGTTTTTT. It codes for CASSPRRTGAGELFF.

The V and J genes are TRBV19 and TRBJ2-3, with 7 bases identical to TRBD2. The germline V gene encodes CDR1 LNHDA and CDR2 SQIVND (reference sequence). The CDR3 consists of 14 residues. Losses at the gene ends were 3 bases for V and 2 bases for J; bases not matched to a gene: 2. CDR3 in amino acids: CASSMGGSTDTQYF. The CDR3 DNA sequence: TGTGCCAGTAGTATGGGGGGGTCCACAGATACGCAGTATTTT.

This chain joins TRBV19 and TRBJ1-2, with D possibly matching TRBD1 (5 bases). Trimming shortened V by 5 bases and J by 4 bases, and 17 bases separated the two germline ends. The length of the CDR3 is 15 residues. CDR1 is LNHDA, CDR2 SQIVND, per germline (reference sequence). The CDR3 DNA follows: TGTGCCAGTAGTGTCGGCGGACACGGCCCCTATGGCTACACCTTC. Residues: CASSVGGHGPYGYTF.

This chain connects TRBV9 to TRBJ1-2, with D uncertain. This CDR3 has 13 amino acids. The ends were cut back, 3 bases at V and 1 base at J, with 7 bases in the middle. Germline CDR1 is SGDLS and CDR2 is YYNGEE. The CDR3 region has the DNA TGTGCCAGCAGCGAGCAGTATAACTATGGCTACACCTTC. It encodes CASSEQYNYGYTF. Drawing the rest from reference TRBV9 and TRBJ1-2, the complete variable domain is DSGVTQTPKHLITATGQRVTLRCSPRSGDLSVYWYQQSLDQGLQFLIQYYNGEERAKGNILERFSAQQFPDLHSELNLSSLELGDSALYFCASSEQYNYGYTFGSGTRLTVV.

J is TRBJ1-6 and V is TRBV19; D remains ambiguous. V shed 5 bases and J shed 1 base, with 6 bases lying between them. Germline V gene data show CDR1 as LNHDA and CDR2 as SQIVND (reference sequence). CDR3 length: 14 residues. The CDR3 coding sequence is TGTGCCAGTAGTCGTCTATCCTATAATTCACCCCTCCACTTT. It is translated as CASSRLSYNSPLHF. Together with reference TRBV19 and TRBJ1-6, the CDR3 gives the full variable domain: DGGITQSPKYLFRKEGQNVTLSCEQNLNHDAMYWYRQDPGQGLRLIYYSQIVNDFQKGDIAEGYSVSREKKESFPLTVTSAQKNPTAFYLCASSRLSYNSPLHFGNGTRLTVT.

V usage is TRBV18 and J usage is TRBJ2-7; TRBD1 or TRBD2 may be the D gene (5 bases each). V lost 8 bases and J 0 bases, leaving 14 bases between the germline ends. This CDR3 has 14 residues. The V gene's germline CDR1 is KGHSH and CDR2 LQKENI. The CDR3 is CASRGGESSYEQYF. The CDR3 region has the DNA TGTGCCAGCCGTGGGGGTGAGAGCTCCTACGAGCAGTACTTC.

The chain links TRBV5-1 to TRBJ1-6; D ambiguous. CDR3 length: 16 residues. Trimming shortened V by 0 bases and J by 10 bases, and 17 bases separated the two germline ends. CDR1 and CDR2 from the germline V gene are SGHRS and YFSETQ. CDR3 sequence (DNA): TGCGCCAGCAGCTTGGAGGAAAGGGATCGAGGCTCACCCCTCCACTTT. Its translation is CASSLEERDRGSPLHF.

The J gene is TRBJ1-5, the V gene TRBV28, with TRBD1 matching over 10 bases. This CDR3 has 15 residues. Per germline, CDR1 MDHEN and CDR2 SYDVKM. V lost 6 bases, J lost 3 bases, and 5 bases stayed unmatched. CDR3 sequence (DNA): TGTGCCAGCAGACCCGGGACAGGGGACAATCAGCCCCAGCATTTT. Residues: CASRPGTGDNQPQHF.